A single sample is the source of the 22 T cell receptor beta chains below, sequenced in a study of vaccination effects on CD4 cells after COVID-19. Their target antigens are unknown. TCRdb's table, derived via immunoSEQ multiplex PCR, lists solely in-frame clones and lacks some. The sample yields roughly 71,000 clones, approximately 80% seen once. Antigen-specific CD4+ T cell clonotypes were called by their expansion after viral peptide-pool culture in ViraFEST. Cultured cells yielded isolated CD4+ T cells after less than 11 days. The vaccine given was either BNT162b2 or mRNA-1273, in two doses. Sequences were derived from CD4+ T cells from PBMCs cultured with HCoV-229E spike peptides, sampled after COVID-19 vaccination. The receptor set was obtained from a human donor who received a COVID-19 vaccine.

This clone was detected once. This sequence joins TRBV19 and TRBJ2-2; a possible D gene is TRBD1 (6 bases). Germline V lookup: CDR1 LNHDA, CDR2 SQIVND (reference sequence). Trimming removed 9 bases at V and 4 bases at J, with 21 bases between. CDR3 size: 16 residues. The CDR3 sequence is CASKKTGQSGTGELFF. CDR3 nucleotide sequence: TGTGCCAGCAAGAAAACAGGGCAGTCAGGCACCGGGGAGCTGTTTTTT.

The V gene is TRBV9, the J gene TRBJ2-1, with TRBD2 matching 10 bases. The CDR3 sequence is 15 residues long. Germline CDR1 SGDLS, CDR2 YYNGEE. Trimming took 4 bases from V and 10 from J; bases not matched to a gene: 11. CDR3 coding DNA: TGTGCCAGCAGCTTCACGAGCGGGGGGGATGCCGAGCAGTTCTTC. It translates to CASSFTSGGDAEQFF.

In this sample, this clone turned up once. The CDR3 DNA reads TGTGCCAGCAGTGAGCAGGACGATTCACCCCTCCACTTT. As protein: CASSEQDDSPLHF. This chain uses TRBV6-1 with TRBJ1-6; D is undetermined. CDR3 length equals 13 residues. From germline, CDR1 is MNHNS and CDR2 SASEGT. V was shortened by 3 bases and J by 8 bases, with 8 bases between the two germline ends.

The chain has TRBV4-2 and TRBJ1-2; 8 nucleotides align to TRBD1. V lost 1 base and J lost 5; bases outside the gene matches: 3. Germline CDR1 is LGHNA and CDR2 is YNFKEQ. The CDR3 loop spans 14 amino acids. CDR3 in amino acids: CASSQGTGIYGYTF. In nucleotides, the CDR3 is TGTGCCAGCAGCCAAGGGACAGGGATATATGGCTACACCTTC.

The V call is TRBV11-3, the J call TRBJ2-1; 7 bases align to TRBD1. J gave up 4 bases and V 2 bases, and 5 bases lay outside the gene matches. CDR1 and CDR2 from the germline V gene are SGHNT and YENEEA. The CDR3 runs 15 residues. CDR3 coding DNA: TGTGCCAGCAGCTTAACACGACAGGGTTACAATGAGCAGTTCTTC. Translated, it gives CASSLTRQGYNEQFF.

The V and J genes are TRBV9 and TRBJ1-2; no reliable D call. CDR3 length: 15 residues. The V and J ends lost 1 base and 0 bases respectively, with 10 bases between them. The germline CDR1 and CDR2 sequences are SGDLS and YYNGEE. As DNA, the CDR3 is TGTGCCAGCAGCGTAAAGGGTACCACTAACTATGGCTACACCTTC. The encoded protein is CASSVKGTTNYGYTF. The full variable domain, with the rest looked up from reference TRBV9 and TRBJ1-2, is DSGVTQTPKHLITATGQRVTLRCSPRSGDLSVYWYQQSLDQGLQFLIQYYNGEERAKGNILERFSAQQFPDLHSELNLSSLELGDSALYFCASSVKGTTNYGYTFGSGTRLTVV.

This chain joins TRBV2 and TRBJ2-1, with TRBD2 identical over 11 bases. CDR1 and CDR2 (germline): SNHLY, FYNNEI. CDR3 length equals 16 residues. V shed 2 bases and J 5 bases; nucleotides not matched to a gene: 5. The CDR3 region has the DNA TGTGCCAGCAGTGAAAGGGCACTAGCGGGGGACAATGAGCAGTTCTTC. This encodes CASSERALAGDNEQFF.

This sequence joins TRBV5-1 and TRBJ2-3; no firm D call. V gave up 0 bases and J gave up 5 bases, with 10 bases separating them. Per germline, CDR1 SGHRS and CDR2 YFSETQ. The CDR3 runs to 14 residues. The CDR3 DNA sequence: TGCGCCAGCAGCTTGGCAGGTCAGCAAGATACGCAGTATTTT. This sequence encodes CASSLAGQQDTQYF.

V and J are TRBV3-1 (or the pseudogene TRBV3-2) and TRBJ1-2; 7 bases match TRBD1. CDR1 is LGHDT and CDR2 is YNNKEL in the germline V gene (reference sequence). The CDR3 has 12 amino acids. V lost 4 bases to trimming and J lost 6 bases; unmatched junction nucleotides: 2. CDR3 loop: CASSRGTDGYTF. CDR3 sequence (DNA): TGTGCCAGCAGCCGTGGGACAGATGGCTACACCTTC.

The CDR3 protein is CASSYGFGYTF. Here the CDR3 DNA reads TGTGCCAGCAGTTACGGGTTTGGCTACACCTTC. V is TRBV6-2 or TRBV6-3 and J is TRBJ1-2; D not resolved. Trimming left V 2 bases short and J 7 bases short, with 5 bases between. The CDR3 totals 11 residues. Looked up from germline, CDR1 is MNHEY and CDR2 is SVGEGT.

The chain couples TRBV5-1 to TRBJ2-6; D uncertain. The CDR3 spans 17 residues. V was trimmed by 0 bases and J by 0 bases, leaving 10 bases between them. CDR1 and CDR2 (germline): SGHRS, YFSETQ. CDR3 coding DNA: TGCGCCAGCAGCTTGGAACTCTGGGGCTCTGGGGCCAACGTCCTGACTTTC. Translated, it gives CASSLELWGSGANVLTF.

The chain joins TRBV12-5 to TRBJ1-5; D uncertain. This CDR3 spans 18 amino acids. CDR1 and CDR2 from the germline V gene are LGHNT and FRNRAP. V lost 0 bases to trimming and J lost 3 bases, with 18 bases between them. The CDR3 coding sequence is TGTGCTAGTGGTTTGGTAAAAGATGGGGAACAAGTCAATCAGCCCCAGCATTTT. Its translation: CASGLVKDGEQVNQPQHF.

This clone appeared once. The genes are TRBV12-3 or TRBV12-4 and TRBJ2-2; D uncertain. Trimming left V 5 bases short and J 7 bases short, with 11 bases between. The CDR3 has 13 amino acids. Here the CDR3 reads CASSLRTGGELFF. The DNA of the CDR3 is TGTGCCAGCAGTCTCCGGACGGGCGGGGAGCTGTTTTTT.

Only one count was recorded for this clone. The chain uses TRBV5-1 and TRBJ1-6; TRBD1 aligns across 7 bases. The CDR3 covers 16 residues. Per germline, CDR1 SGHRS and CDR2 YFSETQ. J was trimmed by 2 bases and V by 0 bases; bases with no gene match: 2. CDR3 protein: CASSLAGTAYNSPLHF. DNA of the CDR3: TGCGCCAGCAGCTTGGCAGGGACAGCCTATAATTCACCCCTCCACTTT.

The table lists this clone with a few counts. V usage is TRBV2 and J usage is TRBJ1-4, with 7 bases matching TRBD1. Germline V gives CDR1 SNHLY, CDR2 FYNNEI. CDR3 length equals 14 residues. With V trimmed by 7 bases and J by 5 bases, 7 bases remained unmatched. The CDR3 region is CASTLDRRNEKLFF. The CDR3 coding sequence is TGTGCCAGCACTCTGGACAGGAGAAATGAAAAACTGTTTTTT.

This chain joins TRBV18 and TRBJ1-1; 7 positions agree with TRBD1. The CDR3 has 14 amino acids. CDR1 is KGHSH, CDR2 LQKENI, per germline. J was trimmed by 4 bases and V by 3 bases; bases with no gene match: 5. The CDR3 bases are TGTGCCAGCTCACCGATTGACAGGGCCACTGAAGCTTTCTTT. It translates to CASSPIDRATEAFF.

Comments on this clone: Mismatch with germline at one junction end may stem from a read error. This rearrangement joins TRBV6-2 or TRBV6-3 to TRBJ2-2; D is possibly TRBD1 (6 bases). The CDR3 extends over 15 amino acids. Germline assignment: CDR1 MNHEY and CDR2 SVGEGT. CDR3 bases: TGTGCCAGCAGTCACTCGTGGGGGCGCACCGGGGAGCTGTTTTTT. Translated, it gives CASSHSWGRTGELFF.

V usage is TRBV29-1 and J usage is TRBJ2-3; TRBD2 agrees at 8 bases. Per the germline V gene, CDR1 is SQVTM and CDR2 is ANQGSEA. The CDR3 length is 15 residues. The V segment lost 4 bases and the J segment 0 bases; nucleotides outside the gene matches: 6. The CDR3 nucleotides read TGCAGCGTTGTCCCCAGCGGGGGAAGCACAGATACGCAGTATTTT. Its protein is CSVVPSGGSTDTQYF.

This clone has only a few counts. The chain is built from TRBV9 and TRBJ1-2; D is possibly TRBD1 (6 bases). The length of the CDR3 is 15 residues. The germline gives CDR1 SGDLS, CDR2 YYNGEE. Trimming removed 8 bases from V and 0 bases from J, with 17 bases in between. CDR3 residues: CARAGGPPSNYGYTF. DNA for the CDR3: TGTGCCAGGGCGGGGGGCCCTCCTTCTAACTATGGCTACACCTTC.

The chain carries TRBV7-3 and TRBJ2-5; no clear D. Deletions cut 2 bases from V and 2 bases from J, with 6 bases between. The CDR3 is made up of 13 amino acids. In germline, CDR1 is SGHTA, CDR2 FQGTGA. CDR3 amino acids: CASSLARQETQYF. DNA for the CDR3: TGTGCCAGCAGCTTAGCCAGACAAGAGACCCAGTACTTC.

This chain joins TRBV28 and TRBJ1-2, with D unclear. The ends were cut back, 5 bases at V and 4 bases at J, with 14 bases in the middle. The CDR3 totals 14 residues. Germline loops: CDR1 MDHEN, CDR2 SYDVKM. The CDR3 nucleotides are TGTGCCAGCAGTGTCCAGACGGCGGGCTATGGCTACACCTTC. It yields the protein CASSVQTAGYGYTF.

V is TRBV2 and J is TRBJ1-1; a possible D gene is TRBD1 (5 bases). From germline, CDR1 is SNHLY and CDR2 FYNNEI. The V end was cut by 6 bases, the J end by 0 bases, with 8 bases between. This CDR3 comprises 13 residues. CDR3 loop: CASRGTVNTEAFF. In DNA, the CDR3 is TGTGCCAGCAGGGGGACCGTGAACACTGAAGCTTTCTTT.